What follows is one T cell receptor (beta chain) and its context. Looked up from germline, CDR1 is SGHTA and CDR2 is FQGNSA. V was clipped by 0 bases and J by 9 bases; unmatched bases: 14. The CDR3 sequence is 19 residues long. TCR alpha and TCR beta cDNA libraries carrying sample barcodes and UMIs came from 5'RACE with constant-segment primers. MiXCR was run by TCRdb on the 5' RACE reads, yielding one entry per CDR3 protein. The sample contains about 420,000 distinct CDR3 sequences, 23% of which appear only once. The sample originates from a study of T-cell memory formation after mild COVID-19. This clonotype was obtained from an adult woman who had mild COVID-19 (a few samples of this study predate the infection). Cell type and time point are not known. J is TRBJ2-1 and V is TRBV7-2, with TRBD2 identical over 13 bases. Sequenced input: PBMCs or a T cell subset sorted from them (not recorded which). CDR3 sequence: CASSLAPRLAGGPLVEQFF. The CDR3 region has the DNA TGTGCCAGCAGCTTAGCGCCAAGACTAGCGGGAGGCCCCTTGGTTGAGCAGTTCTTC.